These T cell receptor beta chains were read from a single sample in a study of blood T cell repertoires in COVID-19. Sequencing used immunoSEQ multiplex PCR; TCRdb keeps in-frame clones, though not all of them. The data contain 200,000 to 250,000 clones, 80% to 85% of them seen just once; the ten biggest clones take up 2% to 2.5%. Sequencing used peripheral blood. The source is a woman aged 60-75 years with acute or convalescent COVID-19. Both conserved end residues are trimmed from each CDR3. D genes are given only for firm matches.

j_call v_call d_call cdr3_aa
TRBJ2-1 TRBV2 NA ASSESQGVNEQF
TRBJ2-1 TRBV13 NA ASSSTVDEQF
TRBJ2-7 TRBV7-6 TRBD2 ASSLATSGGLEQY
TRBJ1-4 TRBV6-5 TRBD1 ASSTSDRGGEKLF
TRBJ1-6 TRBV6-5 NA ASRQQGFPNSPLH
TRBJ1-4 TRBV13 NA ASSFSGNEKLF
TRBJ2-3 TRBV7-2 NA ASSLIARGRTDTQY
TRBJ2-1 TRBV30 TRBD1 AWSVPLAKQGARGEQF
TRBJ2-3 TRBV19 TRBD1 ASSTGQGLVDTQY
TRBJ1-2 TRBV7-9 NA ASTPIGGNYGYT
TRBJ1-1 TRBV7-9 TRBD1 ASSQRDRVTEAF
TRBJ1-3 TRBV5-6 TRBD1 ASSYMLDRSSGNTIY
TRBJ1-2 TRBV15 NA ATSRAPGEGGYT
TRBJ2-1 TRBV7-2 NA ASTRGGGIGNEQF
TRBJ2-5 TRBV4-2 TRBD2 ASSQEATSGGTQY
TRBJ2-7 TRBV20-1 TRBD1 SARQGSEQY
TRBJ1-1 TRBV5-1 NA ASSLAGVVTEAF
TRBJ1-2 TRBV28 NA ASTGRVGTGLYGYT
TRBJ1-2 TRBV13 TRBD1 ASSLDQGDGYT
TRBJ2-7 TRBV5-6 TRBD1 ASSLYRGLAEQY
TRBJ1-4 TRBV9 TRBD1 ASSPQGTTNEKLF
TRBJ1-1 TRBV5-1 NA ASSFRAGVATEAF
TRBJ1-1 TRBV5-1 NA ASNGDTEAF
TRBJ1-2 TRBV29-1 NA SVDRGSWGYT
TRBJ1-5 TRBV28 TRBD1 ATLRQGKLMGSNQPQH
TRBJ2-2 TRBV3-1/TRBV3-2 TRBD2 ASSLRGGDGELF
TRBJ2-1 TRBV6-5 TRBD2 ASGETSEAQF
TRBJ1-3 TRBV30 NA AWSRQRSGNTIY
TRBJ1-6 TRBV5-6 NA ASSLAGPHSPLH
TRBJ2-7 TRBV7-2 NA ASSRQVLGEQY
TRBJ2-7 TRBV9 NA ASSVTGSSYEQY
TRBJ1-1 TRBV2 NA ASSEREDTEAF
TRBJ2-3 TRBV7-2 TRBD2 ASSSSGNGGDTQY
TRBJ2-2 TRBV9 NA ASSVYTGELF
TRBJ2-5 TRBV2 TRBD2 ASSSGGQETQY
TRBJ2-3 TRBV10-1 TRBD2 ASSESKLAGGPVCTDTQY
TRBJ1-4 TRBV30 TRBD1 AWSADRENEKLF
TRBJ1-1 TRBV7-2 NA ASSLGGGTHTEAF